The 4 T cell receptor beta chains below were found in one sample sequenced in a study of blood T cell repertoires in COVID-19 (TCRdb year 2020). Preparation of the library involved the immunoSEQ multiplex PCR assay. TCRdb's version of the immuneACCESS table is confined to in-frame rearrangements and falls short of the full clone set. An unresolved V gene accounts for under half of the shortfall where checked; the remainder is of unknown origin. Within this sample are roughly 500,000 clones, with 70% to 90% of them counted one time only. Roughly 3.1% of the sample is held by the ten biggest clonotypes. What was sequenced was peripheral blood. The receptors stem from a human donor in a cohort sampled during active COVID-19.

The rearrangement uses TRBV11-3 and TRBJ1-5; the D is unclear. The CDR3 loop spans 19 amino acids. Germline V gene data show CDR1 as SGHNT and CDR2 as YENEEA. The V end lost 1 base, the J end lost 0 bases, and 19 bases lay between the germline ends. CDR3 sequence reads: CASSLVGHSCIDSNQPQHF. CDR3 bases: TGTGCCAGCAGCTTAGTTGGTCATTCTTGCATAGATAGCAATCAGCCCCAGCATTTT.

This clone was detected once. The CDR3 DNA sequence: TGTGCCAGCAGTTACTCTAGTGGACAGGGCTACGAGCAGTACTTC. Translation gives CASSYSSGQGYEQYF. The chain is built from TRBV6-5 and TRBJ2-7, with 8 nucleotides matching TRBD1. The V gene's germline CDR1 is MNHEY and CDR2 SVGAGI. The ends lost 0 bases at V and 3 bases at J; junction bases unmatched: 4. The CDR3 has 15 residues.

J is TRBJ1-1 and V is TRBV6-2 or TRBV6-3; D remains ambiguous. V gave up 5 bases and J gave up 4 bases, with 14 bases separating them. Germline assignment: CDR1 MNHEY and CDR2 SVGEGT. The CDR3 contains 14 residues. In nucleotides, the CDR3 is TGTGCCAGCAGTAGGGAGGTGTCGGGCACTGAAGCTTTCTTT. It specifies CASSREVSGTEAFF.

This chain links TRBV29-1 with TRBJ1-2; TRBD1 agrees at 8 bases. This CDR3 comprises 11 residues. V was clipped by 5 bases and J by 8 bases; unmatched bases: 4. CDR1 and CDR2 from the germline V gene are SQVTM and ANQGSEA. CDR3 sequence: CSVNRGGGYTF. The DNA of the CDR3 is TGCAGCGTTAACAGGGGGGGCGGCTACACCTTC. The entire variable domain, with the rest obtained from reference TRBV29-1 and TRBJ1-2, is as follows: SAVISQKPSRDICQRGTSLTIQCQVDSQVTMMFWYRQQPGQSLTLIATANQGSEATYESGFVIDKFPISRPNLTFSTLTVSNMSPEDSSIYLCSVNRGGGYTFGSGTRLTVV.